Below, 27 T cell receptor beta chains from the same sample are listed, as sequenced in a study of chemoradiotherapy in HPV16-positive cancers. Libraries were prepared by immunoSEQ multiplex PCR; TCRdb keeps only in-frame clonotypes and omits some of them. The repertoire holds more than 20,000 clones, approximately 87% seen once, with about 2.1% in the top ten. Sequenced material: blood, taken from a patient who underwent chemoradiotherapy. The source is a human donor with HPV-associated anogenital cancer.

The CDR3 sequence is CASSQVRQFNTEAFF. CDR3 bases: TGCGCCAGCAGCCAAGTCAGGCAGTTCAACACTGAAGCTTTCTTT. This chain joins TRBV4-3 and TRBJ1-1; D is unclear. CDR1 and CDR2 from the germline V gene are LGHNA and YSLEER. Trimming shortened V by 1 base and J by 2 bases, and 11 bases separated the two germline ends. CDR3 length equals 15 residues.

The table lists this clone with a count of one. This chain uses TRBV11-3 with TRBJ2-7; 7 bases line up with TRBD1. Per germline, CDR1 SGHNT and CDR2 YENEEA. CDR3 length equals 14 residues. Unmatched junction bases numbered 9, after V lost 7 bases and J lost 3 bases. The CDR3 spells CASTPRTGNYEQYF. The CDR3 DNA sequence: TGTGCCAGCACTCCGCGGACAGGCAACTACGAGCAGTACTTC.

As DNA, the CDR3 is TGTGCCAGCAGCGGGAAGACTCTCCCCTACGAGCAGTACTTC. As protein: CASSGKTLPYEQYF. The chain is built from TRBV5-4 and TRBJ2-7; D uncertain. The CDR3 is made up of 14 amino acids. The V gene lost 4 bases and the J gene lost 2 bases, with 13 bases spanning the gap. Per germline, CDR1 SGHNT and CDR2 YYREEE (reference sequence).

CDR3 residues: CASSWGRTEAFF. CDR3 bases: TGTGCCAGCAGCTGGGGACGGACTGAAGCTTTCTTT. The chain couples TRBV5-5 to TRBJ1-1; tentative D call: TRBD1 (5 bases). V lost 3 bases, J lost 5 bases, and 8 bases lay in between. The CDR3 loop spans 12 amino acids. Germline-derived CDR1 and CDR2 are SGHKS and YYEKEE (reference sequence).

In this sample, this clone turned up once. V usage is TRBV14 and J usage is TRBJ2-5; D gene uncertain. CDR1 SGHDN and CDR2 FVKESK come from the germline V gene. V gave up 0 bases and J gave up 7 bases, with 9 bases separating them. The CDR3 has 13 residues. Here the CDR3 DNA reads TGTGCCAGCAGCCAAGAGATCCTCATGACCCAGTACTTC. Translation: CASSQEILMTQYF.

This clone came up once. The chain links TRBV5-1 to TRBJ1-2, with D perhaps matching TRBD1 (6 bases). Deletions cut 4 bases from V and 3 bases from J, with 22 bases between. Germline assignment: CDR1 SGHRS and CDR2 YFSETQ. This CDR3 is 17 amino acids long. CDR3 DNA: TGCGCCAGCAGCCCTGCCCAGACAGGCTACAGGGACTATGGCTACACCTTC. As protein: CASSPAQTGYRDYGYTF.

V gene TRBV5-1 combines with J gene TRBJ2-7, with TRBD2 matching over 7 bases. V trimming: 5 bases; J trimming: 2 bases; junction bases outside the gene matches: 7. The germline V gene encodes CDR1 SGHRS and CDR2 YFSETQ. The CDR3 loop spans 14 amino acids. The CDR3 loop is CASRGGERPYEQYF. The DNA of the CDR3 is TGCGCCAGCAGGGGGGGGGAACGGCCCTACGAGCAGTACTTC.

The chain has TRBV4-1 and TRBJ1-2; 10 nucleotides agree with TRBD1. CDR1 and CDR2 (germline): MGHRA, YSYEKL. After removal of 2 bases from V and 8 bases from J, the junction contained 14 bases not matched to a gene. This CDR3 spans 17 amino acids. CDR3 sequence reads: CASSQSSQGTGVRGYTF. In DNA form, the CDR3 reads TGCGCCAGCAGCCAAAGCTCGCAAGGGACAGGGGTACGAGGCTACACCTTC.

The chain carries TRBV4-3 and TRBJ1-1, with 9 bases matching TRBD1. The CDR3 length is 17 residues. V shed 0 bases and J 11 bases; nucleotides not matched to a gene: 16. The germline V gene encodes CDR1 LGHNA and CDR2 YSLEER. CDR3 amino acids: CASSQDEAGQGPLEAFF. CDR3 nucleotides: TGCGCCAGCAGCCAAGATGAGGCGGGACAGGGACCCCTCGAGGCTTTCTTT.

The gene calls are TRBV7-2 and TRBJ2-5; no reliable D call. This CDR3 is built from 15 residues. Germline CDR1 SGHTA, CDR2 FQGNSA. V lost 1 base to trimming and J lost 0 bases, with 9 bases between them. The CDR3 region is CASSLVGGHQETQYF. CDR3 DNA sequence: TGTGCCAGCAGCTTAGTCGGTGGACACCAAGAGACCCAGTACTTC.

The chain is built from TRBV18 and TRBJ1-1; D may be TRBD1 (5 bases). Germline V gene sequence: CDR1 KGHSH, CDR2 LQKENI. This CDR3 region has 15 residues. V was pared by 6 bases and J by 4 bases, with 18 bases between. The CDR3 DNA sequence: TGTGCCAGCTCTGAAATCGGGGGTCAGAGCACTGAAGCTTTCTTT. Amino acid sequence: CASSEIGGQSTEAFF.

The chain employs TRBV7-9 and TRBJ1-5, with D maybe TRBD1 (6 bases). CDR1 SEHNR and CDR2 FQNEAQ come from the germline V gene (reference sequence). Deletions cut 5 bases from V and 2 bases from J, with 22 bases between. The CDR3 covers 18 residues. The CDR3 DNA reads TGTGCCAGCAGCCTAGGAATAGGGGTGGGGGGCGGCAATCAGCCCCAGCATTTT. This sequence encodes CASSLGIGVGGGNQPQHF.

The gene calls are TRBV7-2 and TRBJ2-7; TRBD1 might be the D (6 bases). There are 14 residues in the CDR3. V gave up 2 bases and J gave up 4 bases, with 12 bases separating them. The germline gives CDR1 SGHTA, CDR2 FQGNSA. The CDR3 bases are TGTGCCAGCAGCTTAATTGGACAGCATTACGAGCAGTACTTC. Its protein product is CASSLIGQHYEQYF.

The V call is TRBV15, the J call TRBJ1-4, with 10 bases matching TRBD1. V was clipped by 4 bases and J by 8 bases; unmatched bases: 10. The CDR3 is made up of 16 amino acids. Germline lookup yields CDR1 LNHNV and CDR2 YYDKDF (reference sequence). Here the CDR3 DNA reads TGTGCCACCAGCAACCGGGACAGGGGAAGCTCGGAAAAACTGTTTTTT. It is translated as CATSNRDRGSSEKLFF.

This clone was seen a single time. V and J are TRBV19 and TRBJ2-3; 8 bases fit TRBD2. Trimming cost V 5 bases and J 5 bases; bases outside gene matches: 6. This CDR3 has 14 amino acids. CDR1 LNHDA and CDR2 SQIVND come from the germline V gene (reference sequence). This chain's CDR3 is CASSLRGGGDTQYF. The CDR3 DNA is TGTGCCAGTAGTCTCCGGGGGGGAGGAGATACGCAGTATTTT.

V is TRBV27 and J is TRBJ2-5; 9 nucleotides agree with TRBD1. CDR3 length equals 15 residues. V was pared by 6 bases and J by 3 bases, with 8 bases of the junction left unmatched. Looked up from germline, CDR1 is MNHEY and CDR2 is SMNVEV (reference sequence). CDR3 DNA: TGTGCCAGCAGCACGCCGGGGACAGGGAAAGAGACCCAGTACTTC. Amino acid sequence: CASSTPGTGKETQYF.

The chain employs TRBV2 and TRBJ1-5, with 9 bases fitting TRBD1. The CDR3 sequence is 14 residues long. CDR1 is SNHLY, CDR2 FYNNEI, per germline. V trimming: 6 bases; J trimming: 7 bases; junction bases outside the gene matches: 7. The CDR3: CASREDRGGQPQHF. The CDR3 DNA reads TGTGCCAGCAGGGAGGACAGGGGCGGACAGCCCCAGCATTTT.

The genes are TRBV25-1 and TRBJ2-3, with 8 bases identical to TRBD2. The CDR3 extends over 15 amino acids. After removal of 9 bases from V and 1 base from J, the junction contained 9 bases not matched to a gene. The V gene's germline CDR1 is MGHDK and CDR2 SYGVNS. The CDR3 is CASTSGGGGTDTQYF. CDR3 nucleotide sequence: TGTGCCAGTACCTCCGGGGGGGGCGGCACAGATACGCAGTATTTT. Full variable domain (outside the CDR3, taken from reference TRBV25-1 and TRBJ2-3): EADIYQTPRYLVIGTGKKITLECSQTMGHDKMYWYQQDPGMELHLIHYSYGVNSTEKGDLSSESTVSRIRTEHFPLTLESARPSHTSQYLCASTSGGGGTDTQYFGPGTRLTVL.

The chain combines TRBV19 with TRBJ2-5; D is possibly TRBD1 (6 bases). Trimming removed 3 bases from V and 4 bases from J, with 15 bases in between. Looked up from germline, CDR1 is LNHDA and CDR2 is SQIVND (reference sequence). CDR3 length: 15 amino acids. CDR3 sequence: CASSIGRGSSETQYF. In nucleotides, the CDR3 is TGTGCCAGTAGTATTGGCAGGGGATCGTCAGAGACCCAGTACTTC.

The chain has TRBV4-3 and TRBJ2-7; TRBD1 matches 11 bases. CDR3 size: 15 residues. Losses at the gene ends were 1 base for V and 6 bases for J; bases not matched to a gene: 5. Germline loops: CDR1 LGHNA, CDR2 YSLEER. CDR3 sequence reads: CASSQGLDRGREQYF. The CDR3 DNA follows: TGCGCCAGCAGCCAAGGTCTGGACAGGGGGCGCGAGCAGTACTTC.

This clone was recorded once. This rearrangement joins TRBV11-1 to TRBJ2-2; 7 nucleotides line up with TRBD2. Per germline, CDR1 SGHAT and CDR2 FQDESV (reference sequence). The length of the CDR3 is 15 residues. After removal of 5 bases from V and 15 bases from J, the junction contained 18 bases not matched to a gene. CDR3 nucleotide sequence: TGTGCCAGCAGCCCCCGGGGGGTGAGCACGGGTCTGGTGTTTTTT. Its protein product is CASSPRGVSTGLVFF.

This chain links TRBV9 with TRBJ1-2; TRBD1 matches at 8 bases. Trimming cost V 5 bases and J 4 bases; bases outside gene matches: 10. Germline values: CDR1 SGDLS, CDR2 YYNGEE. The CDR3 has 15 residues. CDR3 in amino acids: CASRAGRTGSYGYTF. The CDR3 region has the DNA TGTGCCAGCAGGGCCGGTCGGACAGGGAGCTATGGCTACACCTTC.

The rearrangement joins TRBV9 to TRBJ2-1, with TRBD2 matching over 8 bases. The CDR3 loop spans 16 amino acids. With 3 bases clipped from V and 10 bases from J, the junction kept 15 bases outside the gene matches. Germline values: CDR1 SGDLS, CDR2 YYNGEE. In DNA, the CDR3 is TGTGCCAGCAGCGCGGGGACTAGAACCCAAAGGGAGGAGCAGTTCTTC. Its translation: CASSAGTRTQREEQFF.

The V and J genes are TRBV11-3 and TRBJ2-1, with 9 bases identical to TRBD2. CDR1 and CDR2 from the germline V gene are SGHNT and YENEEA. This CDR3 comprises 16 residues. V dropped 3 bases and J dropped 8; count of bases not matched to a gene: 11. The CDR3 reads CASSLGGLAGGHEQFF. CDR3 coding DNA: TGTGCCAGCAGCTTGGGGGGACTAGCCGGAGGTCATGAGCAGTTCTTC.

This sequence joins TRBV18 and TRBJ1-2, with D possibly matching TRBD1 (5 bases). Trimming took 2 bases from V and 2 from J, leaving 21 bases between them. The germline V gene has CDR1 KGHSH and CDR2 LQKENI. CDR3 length: 18 residues. CDR3 DNA: TGTGCCAGCTCACCATTGGGTCAGGGTGAGCCTCAGAACTATGGCTACACCTTC. Amino acid sequence: CASSPLGQGEPQNYGYTF.

This chain joins TRBV4-3 and TRBJ2-7; 7 bases align to TRBD1. V gave up 4 bases and J gave up 0 bases; unmatched junction bases: 3. CDR1 LGHNA and CDR2 YSLEER come from the germline V gene. The CDR3 is 14 residues long. Here the CDR3 DNA reads TGCGCCAGCAGCCGGGACAGCGGCTCCTACGAGCAGTACTTC. It yields the protein CASSRDSGSYEQYF.

This chain uses TRBV9 with TRBJ2-1; 12 bases are shared with TRBD2. The CDR3 has 17 amino acids. The ends lost 4 bases at V and 3 bases at J; junction bases unmatched: 8. The germline V gene encodes CDR1 SGDLS and CDR2 YYNGEE. The CDR3 DNA is TGTGCCAGCAGCCCAAGACTAGCGGGGGCCAACTACAATGAGCAGTTCTTC. Translated, it gives CASSPRLAGANYNEQFF.